The next 3 T cell receptor beta chains were all read from a single sample in a study of T cell responses to AZD1222 COVID-19 vaccine. Libraries were prepared by immunoSEQ multiplex PCR; TCRdb keeps only in-frame clonotypes and omits some of them. Of over 150,000 clones in the sample, almost 90% were seen once. The sequenced sample was peripheral blood, obtained 28 days after the second AZD1222 dose. Source of these receptors: an adult who received the AZD1222 COVID-19 vaccine.

The chain is built from TRBV10-1 and TRBJ2-4; 9 bases line up with TRBD1. Germline CDR1 and CDR2: WNHNN and SYGVQD (reference sequence). The CDR3 has 15 amino acids. With V trimmed by 6 bases and J by 2 bases, 5 bases remained unmatched. Here the CDR3 reads CASRPGQGTKNIQYF. The CDR3 bases are TGCGCCAGCAGACCCGGACAGGGGACCAAAAACATTCAGTACTTC.

V and J are TRBV7-2 and TRBJ2-5; 8 bases map to TRBD1. J lost 4 bases, V lost 4 bases, and 8 bases had no gene match. Germline V gives CDR1 SGHTA, CDR2 FQGNSA. The CDR3 is 15 residues long. The CDR3 loop reads CASSSSGGLRETQYF. The CDR3 nucleotides read TGTGCCAGCAGCTCTTCAGGGGGCCTGAGAGAGACCCAGTACTTC.

V usage is TRBV7-6 and J usage is TRBJ1-1; D is perhaps TRBD1 (6 bases). The germline V gene has CDR1 SGHVS and CDR2 FNYEAQ. Trimming took off 1 base at V and 2 bases at J, with 17 bases between the two ends. The CDR3 has 17 residues. The CDR3 sequence: CASSLGGTGRVNTEAFF. In nucleotides, the CDR3 is TGTGCCAGCAGCTTAGGGGGCACAGGGAGGGTAAACACTGAAGCTTTCTTT.